This TCR beta chain comes out of a study of shared T cell receptors in the human thymus. Clones were sequenced by immunoSEQ multiplex PCR, and TCRdb holds only the in-frame ones, with some missing. Here the sample spans roughly 500,000 clones, around 82% being singletons. Germline assignment: CDR1 SEHNR and CDR2 FQNEAQ (reference sequence). Trimming removed 3 bases from V and 4 bases from J, with 6 bases in between. The CDR3 covers 12 residues. This same sample was also taken into another study, of human thymus T cells. In that study: Among the donors, all were healthy Finnish infants having corrective surgery for congenital heart defects.

This receptor was identified in a boy in the first two years of life with a congenital heart defect. The sequenced material came from thymocytes. The chain combines TRBV7-9 with TRBJ1-1; D unresolved. The DNA for the CDR3 is TGTGCCAGCAGCTTGACGGGCACTGAAGCTTTCTTT. As protein: CASSLTGTEAFF.